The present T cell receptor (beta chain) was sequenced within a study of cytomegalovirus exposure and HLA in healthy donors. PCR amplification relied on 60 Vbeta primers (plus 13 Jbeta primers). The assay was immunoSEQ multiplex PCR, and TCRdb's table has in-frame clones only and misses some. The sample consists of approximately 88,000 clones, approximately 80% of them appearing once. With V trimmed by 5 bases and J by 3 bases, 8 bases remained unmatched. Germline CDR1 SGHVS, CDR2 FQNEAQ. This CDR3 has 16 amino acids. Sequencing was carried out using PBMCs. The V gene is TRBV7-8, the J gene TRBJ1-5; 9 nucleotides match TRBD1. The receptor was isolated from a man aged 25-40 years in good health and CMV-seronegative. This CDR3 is CASSTTGTGINQPQHF. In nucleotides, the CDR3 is TGTGCCAGCAGCACTACCGGGACAGGGATCAATCAGCCCCAGCATTTT.